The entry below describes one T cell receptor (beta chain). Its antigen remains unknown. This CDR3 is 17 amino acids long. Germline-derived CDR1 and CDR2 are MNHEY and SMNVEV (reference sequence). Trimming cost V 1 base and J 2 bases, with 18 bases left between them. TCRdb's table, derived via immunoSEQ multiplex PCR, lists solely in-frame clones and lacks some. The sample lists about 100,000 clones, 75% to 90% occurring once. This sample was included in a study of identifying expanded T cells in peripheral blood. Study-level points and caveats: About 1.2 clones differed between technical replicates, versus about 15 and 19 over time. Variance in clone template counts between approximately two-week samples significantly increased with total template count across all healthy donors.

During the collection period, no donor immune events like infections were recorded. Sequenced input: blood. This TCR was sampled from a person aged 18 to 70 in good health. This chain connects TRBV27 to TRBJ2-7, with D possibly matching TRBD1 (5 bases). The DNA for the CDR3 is TGTGCCAGCAGTTTATATCCCCCCAGGGTCATCCCCTACGAGCAGTACTTC. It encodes CASSLYPPRVIPYEQYF.